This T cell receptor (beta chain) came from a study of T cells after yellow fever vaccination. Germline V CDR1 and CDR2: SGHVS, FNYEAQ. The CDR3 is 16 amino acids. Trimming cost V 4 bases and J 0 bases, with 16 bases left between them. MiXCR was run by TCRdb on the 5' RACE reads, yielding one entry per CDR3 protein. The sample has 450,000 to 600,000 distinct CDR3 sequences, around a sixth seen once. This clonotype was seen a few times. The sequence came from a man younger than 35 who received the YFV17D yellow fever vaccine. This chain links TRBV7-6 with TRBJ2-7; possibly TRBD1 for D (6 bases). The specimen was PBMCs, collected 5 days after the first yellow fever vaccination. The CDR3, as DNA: TGTGCCAGCAGCTCCGGCCTTCGGGACAACTCCTACGAGCAGTACTTC. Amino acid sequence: CASSSGLRDNSYEQYF. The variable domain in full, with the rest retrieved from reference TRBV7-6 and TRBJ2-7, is GAGVSQSPRYKVTKRGQDVALRCDPISGHVSLYWYRQALGQGPEFLTYFNYEAQQDKSGLPNDRFSAERPEGSISTLTIQRTEQRDSAMYRCASSSGLRDNSYEQYFGPGTRLTVT.